The entry that follows covers one TCR beta chain sequence. Which antigen it targets is not known. The sample holds no much larger clone one base away, and base qualities are not on file. In the germline V gene, CDR1 corresponds to MGHRA and CDR2 to YSYEKL. Compared with germline, V lacks 3 bases and J lacks 6 bases; bases without a gene match: 8. The CDR3 goes from the cysteine to the phenylalanine over 16 residues. The sequence is cut down to CDR3 DNA, 48 bases in frame from base 1. This record belongs to a study of blood T cell repertoires in COVID-19 (dated by TCRdb to about 2020). General notes on the study: Samples covering the acute and convalescent phases of COVID-19 were provided by collaborators in the United States, Italy and Spain. Nearly every sample came with metadata listing a de-identified subject ID, COVID-19 status, age in years and sex. The repertoires were made available in a free public database intended to serve as a resource for research on the immune response to SARS-CoV-2. The dataset comprised deeply sampled blood TCRbeta repertoires from subjects exposed to, actively infected with, or recovered from COVID-19. Samples were obtained from the ongoing ImmuneRACE study (first 160 participants) and from approximately 1,200 subjects provided by 6 global collaborators. The prospective study material was composed of cDNA or gDNA derived from T cells, B-cell-depleted T cells, or PBMCs. Where available, HLA class I and class II types were taken from metadata supplied by the sample provider and were not determined by assay-based typing.

Study-wide findings and limitations: Clinical and demographic metadata were provided uncurated, with the amount varying by source and participant.

The immunoSEQ Assay, a bias-controlled multiplex PCR, was used to amplify TCRbeta CDR3 regions from genomic DNA. The authors' analysis ran thus. Nucleated cell counts per sample were estimated from amplification of reference gene primers within the assay. To quantify the absolute abundance of each unique TCRbeta CDR3 rearrangement, sequence reads were collapsed and filtered. For each sample, productive Simpson clonality was calculated by taking the square root of Simpson's diversity index across productive rearrangements. TCRdb took over this immuneACCESS table, retaining in-frame rearrangements with V and J assigned. Such tables are incomplete; in checked studies, under half of the missing clones stem from an unresolved V gene, and the remainder is unexplained. That table is the source of V, J and clone size, and D and trimming were worked out from the DNA. The sample table records some 30,000 clones; approximately 89% of these occur just once. The top ten clonotypes cover approximately 30% of the sample.

Whole blood was collected in K2EDTA tubes by collaborating institutions according to the institutions' own protocols. Collaborator samples were shipped for TCRbeta analysis as frozen whole blood, isolated PBMCs, or DNA extracted from either sample type. The source of this sequence is an elderly man with acute or convalescent COVID-19. Sequencing used peripheral blood. The sequence is built from TRBV4-1 and TRBJ2-1; 10 junctional bases match TRBD2. The CDR3 here reads CASSQGGLAARNEQFF. The sequenced DNA: TGCGCCAGCAGCCAGGGCGGACTAGCGGCCCGCAATGAGCAGTTCTTC.